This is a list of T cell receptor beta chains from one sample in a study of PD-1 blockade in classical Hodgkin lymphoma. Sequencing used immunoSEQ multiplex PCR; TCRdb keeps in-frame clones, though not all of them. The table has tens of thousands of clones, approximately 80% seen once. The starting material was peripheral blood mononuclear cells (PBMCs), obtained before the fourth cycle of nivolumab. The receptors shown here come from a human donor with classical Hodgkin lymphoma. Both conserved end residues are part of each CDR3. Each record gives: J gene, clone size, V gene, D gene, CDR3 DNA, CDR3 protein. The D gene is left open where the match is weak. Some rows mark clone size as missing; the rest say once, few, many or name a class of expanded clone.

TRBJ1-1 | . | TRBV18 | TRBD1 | TGTGCCAGCTCCCGGGGACAGTCTGGGATGAACACTGAAGCTTTCTTT | CASSRGQSGMNTEAFF
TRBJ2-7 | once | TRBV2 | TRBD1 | TGTGCCAGCAACAGGGGCCTCCACGAGCAGTACTTC | CASNRGLHEQYF
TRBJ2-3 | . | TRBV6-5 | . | TGTGCCAGCAGTTACGGTCTAGTCCCTAGCACAGATACGCAGTATTTT | CASSYGLVPSTDTQYF
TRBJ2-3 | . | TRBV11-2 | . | TGTGCCAGCAGCTTAAGTCAAGCCGGGGCAAGTACGCAGTATTTT | CASSLSQAGASTQYF
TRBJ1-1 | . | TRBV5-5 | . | TGTGCCAGCAGCTTGGGGGACGGCACTGAAGCTTTCTTT | CASSLGDGTEAFF
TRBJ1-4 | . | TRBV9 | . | TGTGCCAGCAGCCCACATGGGGAGGCGGGTGAAAAACTGTTTTTT | CASSPHGEAGEKLFF
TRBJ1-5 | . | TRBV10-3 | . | TGCGCCGGGGAGCATAGCAATCAGCCCCAGCATTTT | CAGEHSNQPQHF
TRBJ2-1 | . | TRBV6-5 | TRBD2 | TGTGCCAGCAGTTCATGGACTAGCGGCCACAATGAGCAGTTCTTC | CASSSWTSGHNEQFF
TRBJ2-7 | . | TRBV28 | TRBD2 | TGTGCCAGCAGTGTATGGGCGGGGGGGCGCTCCTACGAGCAGTACTTC | CASSVWAGGRSYEQYF
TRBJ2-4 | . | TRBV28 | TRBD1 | TGTGCCAGCAGCTTGGGTGGACAGGGAAGGAACATTCAGTACTTC | CASSLGGQGRNIQYF
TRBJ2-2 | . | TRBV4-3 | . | TGCGCCAGCAGCCAAGATCAGTTCCTGGCAAACACCGGGGAGCTGTTTTTT | CASSQDQFLANTGELFF